The 6 T cell receptor beta chains in this list originate from one sample, sequenced in a study of cytomegalovirus exposure and HLA in healthy donors. Both 60 Vbeta primers and 13 Jbeta primers went into the PCR. The method was immunoSEQ multiplex PCR; TCRdb's version includes in-frame clones alone and lacks a portion of them. This table has about 110,000 clones, around 74% appearing once. Source material: PBMCs. The receptor set was obtained from a man aged 30-40 years in good health and CMV-seropositive.

About this clone: The same CDR3 arises from other DNA sequences in this sample as well. The chain combines TRBV2 with TRBJ1-1; TRBD1 is a possible D gene (5 bases). V lost 3 bases to trimming and J lost 1 base, with 9 bases between them. The V gene's germline CDR1 is SNHLY and CDR2 FYNNEI. The CDR3 loop spans 14 amino acids. In nucleotides, the CDR3 is TGTGCCAGCAGTGACGGGCAGGGGAACACTGAAGCTTTCTTT. Amino acids: CASSDGQGNTEAFF.

This clone was picked up a small number of times. CDR3 bases: TGTGCCAGCACCCGGGGGGGAATGTCCTACGAGCAGTACTTC. It encodes CASTRGGMSYEQYF. V usage is TRBV28 and J usage is TRBJ2-7, with 8 bases that match TRBD2. CDR3 length: 14 residues. With 7 bases clipped from V and 1 base from J, the junction kept 6 bases outside the gene matches. Germline CDR1 is MDHEN and CDR2 is SYDVKM.

The V gene is TRBV13, the J gene TRBJ1-2, with 8 bases aligning to TRBD1. With 4 bases clipped from V and 8 bases from J, the junction kept 9 bases outside the gene matches. CDR3 length: 14 amino acids. Germline CDR1 and CDR2: PRHDT and FYEKMQ (reference sequence). DNA for the CDR3: TGTGCCAGCAGCTCAGGGGGCAGGGTGGGGGGCTACACCTTC. This translates into CASSSGGRVGGYTF.

The gene calls are TRBV12-5 and TRBJ2-3; perhaps TRBD1 as D (5 bases). V lost 8 bases, J lost 6 bases, and 12 bases lay in between. The CDR3 sequence is 12 residues long. In germline, CDR1 is LGHNT, CDR2 FRNRAP. This CDR3 reads CASSRAPDTQYF. Here the CDR3 DNA reads TGTGCTAGTTCCAGGGCGCCGGATACGCAGTATTTT. Variable domain in full (rest from reference TRBV12-5 and TRBJ2-3): DARVTQTPRHKVTEMGQEVTMRCQPILGHNTVFWYRQTMMQGLELLAYFRNRAPLDDSGMPKDRFSAEMPDATLATLKIQPSEPRDSAVYFCASSRAPDTQYFGPGTRLTVL.

V gene TRBV7-6 combines with J gene TRBJ2-3; a possible D gene is TRBD2 (5 bases). CDR1 and CDR2 from the germline V gene are SGHVS and FNYEAQ. V shed 2 bases and J shed 4 bases, with 10 bases lying between them. The CDR3 spans 14 residues. The CDR3, as DNA: TGTGCCAGCAGCTTACCCGGGGAAGCAGATACGCAGTATTTT. The encoded protein is CASSLPGEADTQYF.

V and J are TRBV5-1 and TRBJ2-7; 10 nucleotides align to TRBD1. The CDR3 has 15 residues. In germline, CDR1 is SGHRS, CDR2 YFSETQ. Trimming cost V 4 bases and J 4 bases; bases outside gene matches: 8. For the CDR3, the DNA is TGCGCCAGCAGCGACCCGACAGGGGGCTTGTACGAGCAGTACTTC. It translates to CASSDPTGGLYEQYF. The variable domain in full, with the rest retrieved from reference TRBV5-1 and TRBJ2-7, is KAGVTQTPRYLIKTRGQQVTLSCSPISGHRSVSWYQQTPGQGLQFLFEYFSETQRNKGNFPGRFSGRQFSNSRSEMNVSTLELGDSALYLCASSDPTGGLYEQYFGPGTRLTVT.